What follows describes a single T cell receptor beta chain. Its antigen remains unknown. The data stem from a study of cytomegalovirus exposure and HLA in healthy donors. Study-level findings and limits: Most TCR sequences were seen very rarely across donors, but some public TCRs occurred in many.

The V and J ends lost 4 bases and 2 bases, in that order; junction bases with no gene match: 8. The CDR3 totals 16 residues. Germline-derived CDR1 and CDR2 are SEHNR and FQNEAQ (reference sequence). Primers for the PCR totalled 60 Vbeta and 13 Jbeta. Method: immunoSEQ multiplex PCR; TCRdb's copy keeps in-frame clones and lacks some. Among about 180,000 clones listed, over 75% were seen once. This receptor was obtained from a woman aged 50 to 60 in good health and CMV-seronegative. Specimen: PBMCs. The chain carries TRBV7-9 and TRBJ2-5; 9 nucleotides align to TRBD1. Here the CDR3 reads CASSSKGGQGQETQYF. The DNA for the CDR3 is TGTGCCAGCAGCTCGAAGGGGGGACAGGGTCAAGAGACCCAGTACTTC.